The clone carrying this T cell receptor (beta chain) has more than one count but fewer than ten. Its target is unknown. TCRdb itself ran the PCR reads through MiXCR, one entry per CDR3 protein. The sample holds roughly 20,000 distinct CDR3 sequences, about three fifths seen once. These data belong to a study of vaccination and CD4 T cells after COVID-19. As for the study in general: The study enrolled six male and four female convalescents, two of whom were Hispanic. Drawing of post-COVID samples took place a median roughly 100 days after diagnosis (range 35 to 161). The interval from dose two to post-vaccine sampling had a median of approximately 70 days, and it ranged from 14 to 241. Broader study findings: The study sampled relatively few convalescent patients and omitted early post-infection timepoints.

V was trimmed by 6 bases and J by 2 bases, leaving 14 bases between them. The CDR3 covers 14 residues. Per the germline V gene, CDR1 is SNHLY and CDR2 is FYNNEI. The gene calls are TRBV2 and TRBJ2-7; D gene ambiguous. This clonotype was obtained from a human donor who had recovered from COVID-19. The sample here was CD4+ T cells from blood, taken after SARS-CoV-2 vaccination. The CDR3 coding sequence is TGTGCCAGCAGCAGGACGGGCCTGCCCTACGAGCAGTACTTC. Encoded protein: CASSRTGLPYEQYF.